The 17 T cell receptor beta chains reported below all come from one sample, sequenced in a study of blood T cell repertoires in COVID-19. Profiled with immunoSEQ multiplex PCR; TCRdb holds only in-frame clones, not every one. Of 300,000 to 350,000 clones in the sample, roughly 90% are singletons; the top ten hold about 7%. Sequencing was done on a sample of peripheral blood. The receptor source for this set is a woman aged 25-40 years with COVID-19, enrolled during active disease.

The gene calls are TRBV18 and TRBJ1-5; 9 bases fit TRBD1. Trimming removed 4 bases from V and 3 bases from J; junction bases left unmatched: 1. This CDR3 is 14 amino acids long. Germline V gives CDR1 KGHSH, CDR2 LQKENI. CDR3 protein: CASSRQGDNQPQHF. CDR3 coding DNA: TGTGCCAGCTCACGACAGGGGGACAATCAGCCCCAGCATTTT.

The chain links TRBV6-6 to TRBJ1-2; 8 nucleotides agree with TRBD1. Germline lookup yields CDR1 MNHNY and CDR2 SVGAGI (reference sequence). The CDR3 is made up of 14 amino acids. With 0 bases clipped from V and 4 bases from J, the junction kept 1 base outside the gene matches. The CDR3 DNA reads TGTGCCAGCAGTTACTCTACAGGGGGCTATGGCTACACCTTC. Residues: CASSYSTGGYGYTF.

The chain has TRBV13 and TRBJ1-1, with a possible D match to TRBD1 (5 bases). Germline lookup yields CDR1 PRHDT and CDR2 FYEKMQ (reference sequence). The CDR3 spans 12 residues. Trimming pared 8 bases from V and 10 bases from J, leaving 17 bases between. Here the CDR3 reads CASSPWGLRAFF. For the CDR3, the DNA is TGTGCCAGCTCCCCCTGGGGCTTAAGAGCTTTCTTT.

The chain carries TRBV6-5 and TRBJ2-7, with 8 positions matching TRBD1. Germline V gene data show CDR1 as MNHEY and CDR2 as SVGAGI. The V segment lost 6 bases and the J segment 5 bases; nucleotides outside the gene matches: 6. This CDR3 has 13 residues. This CDR3 is CASSSTGGNEQYF. The CDR3 bases are TGTGCCAGCAGCTCAACAGGGGGGAACGAGCAGTACTTC.

This sequence joins TRBV27 and TRBJ1-3; the D gene is possibly TRBD1 (5 bases). Germline-derived CDR1 and CDR2 are MNHEY and SMNVEV (reference sequence). This CDR3 contains 17 residues. V lost 7 bases and J 0 bases, leaving 19 bases between the germline ends. CDR3 in DNA: TGTGCCAGCAACCCTCGGGGGACTCCTGGCTCTGGAAACACCATATATTTT. Its translation: CASNPRGTPGSGNTIYF.

The chain links TRBV11-3 to TRBJ2-5; 8 bases align to TRBD2. Germline CDR1 is SGHNT and CDR2 is YENEEA. With 3 bases clipped from V and 4 bases from J, the junction kept 1 base outside the gene matches. This CDR3 comprises 13 residues. The CDR3 sequence: CASSFRGGETQYF. CDR3 coding DNA: TGTGCCAGCAGCTTCCGGGGGGGAGAGACCCAGTACTTC.

The CDR3 sequence: CASSPLHAGLGYTF. The CDR3, as DNA: TGCGCCAGCAGCCCCTTACATGCGGGGCTTGGCTACACCTTC. This chain connects TRBV4-1 to TRBJ1-2, with D possibly TRBD1 on 5 matching bases. CDR1 is MGHRA, CDR2 YSYEKL, per germline. The CDR3 is made up of 14 amino acids. Trimming removed 4 bases at V and 7 bases at J, with 16 bases between.

This rearrangement joins TRBV10-2 to TRBJ1-6; possible D gene TRBD1, 5 bases. Germline values: CDR1 WSHSY, CDR2 SAAADI. CDR3 length: 15 residues. V was shortened by 6 bases and J by 8 bases, with 17 bases between the two germline ends. The CDR3 nucleotides are TGCGCCAGCAGGAGAAGACGGCAGGGTGATTCACCCCTCCACTTT. Translated, it gives CASRRRRQGDSPLHF.

The chain uses TRBV15 and TRBJ2-2; D uncertain. Per germline, CDR1 LNHNV and CDR2 YYDKDF (reference sequence). V dropped 1 base and J dropped 2 bases, with 5 bases sitting between them. The CDR3 is made up of 14 amino acids. The CDR3 bases are TGTGCCACCAGCAGAGGACAAAACACCGGGGAGCTGTTTTTT. The encoded protein is CATSRGQNTGELFF.

The chain's CDR3 is CASSQREHYEQYF. CDR3 in DNA: TGTGCCAGCAGCCAGCGGGAGCATTACGAGCAGTACTTC. The chain couples TRBV12-3 or TRBV12-4 to TRBJ2-7; 8 positions agree with TRBD2. The ends lost 6 bases at V and 4 bases at J; junction bases unmatched: 5. CDR3 length: 13 residues.

This chain links TRBV10-3 with TRBJ1-5; 7 bases are shared with TRBD1. The junction had 6 bases not matched to a gene; V was cut back by 8 bases and J by 5 bases. This CDR3 has 13 residues. The germline gives CDR1 ENHRY, CDR2 SYGVKD. CDR3 residues: CAIGQTGDQPQHF. CDR3 coding DNA: TGTGCCATCGGACAAACAGGGGATCAGCCCCAGCATTTT.

The chain is built from TRBV19 and TRBJ2-1; TRBD2 is a possible D gene (6 bases). The CDR3 runs to 14 residues. V was pared by 7 bases and J by 0 bases, with 10 bases between. Germline CDR1 is LNHDA and CDR2 is SQIVND (reference sequence). As DNA, the CDR3 is TGTGCCAGTATAAGGGACTCCTCCTACAATGAGCAGTTCTTC. Translating it yields CASIRDSSYNEQFF.

The rearrangement uses TRBV18 and TRBJ2-3; TRBD2 matches at 14 bases. The germline V gene encodes CDR1 KGHSH and CDR2 LQKENI. The CDR3 covers 19 residues. V lost 1 base and J lost 0; bases outside the gene matches: 6. The CDR3 loop reads CASSPLGLAGGPSTDTQYF. As DNA, the CDR3 is TGTGCCAGCTCACCACTAGGACTAGCGGGAGGCCCTAGCACAGATACGCAGTATTTT.

This chain links TRBV6-5 with TRBJ2-3, with 14 bases matching TRBD2. V dropped 3 bases and J dropped 9; count of bases not matched to a gene: 8. Looked up from germline, CDR1 is MNHEY and CDR2 is SVGAGI. The CDR3 extends over 16 amino acids. In DNA form, the CDR3 reads TGTGCCAGCAGTTATTACGGGACTAGCGGGAGAGAGACGCAGTATTTT. Translation gives CASSYYGTSGRETQYF.

The chain carries TRBV11-2 and TRBJ1-6, with D uncertain. The CDR3 is 17 amino acids. Per germline, CDR1 SGHAT and CDR2 FQNNGV. The germline V and J ends were trimmed by 1 base and 0 bases, with 10 bases remaining between them. The CDR3 reads CASSLGPRDSYNSPLHF. The DNA for the CDR3 is TGTGCCAGCAGCTTAGGCCCCCGCGACTCCTATAATTCACCCCTCCACTTT.

The chain combines TRBV7-9 with TRBJ2-7; 7 positions match TRBD1. This CDR3 is built from 13 residues. The V gene end was trimmed by 5 bases and the J gene end by 1 base; junction bases not matched to a gene: 2. The germline gives CDR1 SEHNR, CDR2 FQNEAQ (reference sequence). CDR3 bases: TGTGCCAGCAGCCGGACAGGATCCTACGAGCAGTACTTC. Translated, it gives CASSRTGSYEQYF.

The chain uses TRBV6-2 or TRBV6-3 and TRBJ2-3; 9 bases agree with TRBD1. Germline CDR1 reads MNHEY; CDR2 reads SVGEGT. Losses at the gene ends were 0 bases for V and 3 bases for J; bases not matched to a gene: 13. This CDR3 has 19 amino acids. Here the CDR3 DNA reads TGTGCCAGCAGTTACTCTTTTGGCCGGGGACAGGGTGGAACAGATACGCAGTATTTT. The encoded protein is CASSYSFGRGQGGTDTQYF.